The T cell receptor beta chain under discussion was sequenced for a study of cytomegalovirus exposure and HLA in healthy donors (TCRdb year 2017). In terms of the full investigation: An earlier analysis of 587 of the donors reported about 280 Gb of sequence data and around 100 million unique TCR beta sequences obtained from about 200 million T cells. Approximately 310 gigabases of sequencing data and 70 million to 85 million unique TCR sequences were included in an early release covering about 700 HLA-typed donors. Among the approximately 420 genotyped donors, around 81% belonged to the genetic ancestry cluster associated with self-reported Caucasian donors. The study aimed to test whether signatures of past pathogen exposure could be identified by cataloging public T cell receptors. Using immunosequencing, the study profiled T cell repertoires from some 670 subjects and related those repertoires to cytomegalovirus serostatus. A separate validation cohort of roughly 120 different subjects was used in addition to the 666-subject first cohort. To predict cytomegalovirus infection status, the study brought together high-throughput TCR immunosequencing, statistical association of individual TCRs with disease status, and machine learning. To study patterns of TCR occurrence, a later analysis re-analyzed previously published TCR beta repertoires from several hundred donors and added high-resolution HLA genotyping. Rather than drawing on any new phenotypic data, the later analysis identified candidate immune exposures from TCR beta sequences and the way those sequences occurred across donors. An earlier analysis of 450 to 750 of the donors used high-throughput TCR beta sequencing to judge whether each TCR beta V gene segment behaved as functional or pseudogenic. Donor age, sex, ethnicity and CMV serostatus were collected together with the repertoire data. In a later genetic analysis, genome-wide SNP genotypes for about three fifths of the roughly 670 donors were used, and that subset was treated as a discovery cohort. All discovery cohort repertoires had been generated on a single sequencing platform. HLA typing covered class I and class II loci at four-digit resolution. The number of donors typed differed by locus, with roughly 629-640 for A, B, C, DRB1 and DQB1, roughly 520 for DQA1, 600 to 610 for DPA1, and around 430 for DPB1. Because of strong linkage in the cohort, four to six DR-DQ haplotypes were treated as single units for association and clustering. Across 300 to 400 genotyped donors of the cohort, an average of approximately 200,000 unique TCR beta nucleotide sequences per donor were sequenced, and 15% to 20% of those sequences were non-productive.

As encoded in the germline V gene (reference sequence), CDR1 is LNHDA while CDR2 is SQIVND. From the cysteine through the phenylalanine, the CDR3 covers 15 amino acids. Only the CDR3 DNA is retained, 45 bases long and in frame from the first base. V is trimmed back by 4 bases and J by 6 bases, and the junction contains 7 bases that no gene match accounts for. Here is what the overall study found, with its caveats: Strong co-occurrence of HLA alleles, especially DR and DQ, made assigning TCR associations to individual alleles difficult. Compared with the approximately 670-donor mean, donors in an Asian-associated ancestry cluster had fewer N-insertions in productive TCRs, according to a later genetic analysis. Roughly uniform sequencing depth across donors was assumed in presence/absence analyses, although this assumption may not hold. Because counts were too low, seventeen rarely observed V segments, including chromosome 9 orphons, were left out of the earlier analysis of some 600 of the donors. In a later analysis, HLA-associated TCR beta chains were found to be more clonally expanded and to have lower generation probabilities than equally common non-associated chains. Specific HLA alleles were associated with around 18,000 TCR beta sequences at a false discovery rate of 0.05 in a later analysis. The classifier was reported to diagnose cytomegalovirus status with high specificity and sensitivity in both the original cohort and the validation cohort. In a later genetic analysis, a missense DCLRE1C variant was associated with V-gene and J-gene trimming of TCR beta chains, and the association was replicated in an independent cohort. CMV serostatus was the only immune exposure information available for the cohort. In vitro tests confirmed that three of the cytomegalovirus-associated TCR beta chains recognize cytomegalovirus antigens. A further reported finding was that TCR beta sequences accurately predicted the HLA-A and HLA-B alleles for most subjects in the first cohort. Because HLA typing was unavailable for some donors at each locus, only the typed subset was used in association tests. The authors suggested that the approach could potentially be generalized to other disease states and immunological phenotypes. Only TCR beta chains were sequenced in this cohort, and the absence of alpha or paired-chain data limited detectable features. In a later analysis, TCR association rates were found to vary across HLA loci, with the most associated TCRs seen for DRB1 alleles and the fewest for HLA-C alleles. Across donors, most TCR sequences were observed very rarely, whereas some public TCRs were present in many individuals. According to a later analysis, most CMV-associated TCR beta chains appeared to be HLA-restricted, and the HLA associations seemed to be driven largely by CMV exposure. In the study, about 150 TCR beta chains were listed as associated with cytomegalovirus. Linkage disequilibrium might explain the correlated functional status among segregating V segments, but an unknown experimental factor could not be excluded. The sequencing pipeline was judged likely to have produced a cluster of highly shared sequence variants as a technical artifact. In a later analysis, several top co-occurrence clusters were reported to appear linked to parvovirus B19, influenza, CMV and Epstein-Barr virus. Because the 87-base-pair reads could not distinguish some IMGT-functional V segments, including TRBV6-2 and TRBV6-3, those segments were excluded. In an earlier analysis of approximately 590 of the donors, most TCR beta V segments appeared in productive rearrangements about 87% or about 30% of the time, broadly matching IMGT annotations.

Concerning this clone: What this receptor recognizes is not known. Per-nucleotide qualities are absent, and no much larger clonotype sits a single base away.

The cohort comprised 670 or so healthy bone marrow donors. All cohort members were sampled while nominally healthy, although unrecorded immune exposures were likely present. The donor was CMV seronegative and was included in the group of 352 seronegative cohort members. Every donor gave a peripheral blood sample, and the peripheral blood mononuclear cells from that sample were used for TCR beta sequencing. Genomic DNA was extracted from the blood cell samples with the Qiagen DNeasy Blood Extraction Kit. The library relied on the immunoSEQ multiplex PCR assay. The multiplex PCR relied on a mix of 60 forward primers for TCR Vbeta segments and 13 reverse primers for TCR Jbeta segments. A multiplex PCR assay on genomic DNA amplified the CDR3 region of rearranged TCR beta genes. Amplified TCR beta libraries were sequenced as 87-base-pair reads on the Illumina HiSeq System. Under the source paper's analysis protocol: A later analysis tallied some 79 million unique TCR beta chains across the 660 or so repertoires, and some 12 million of those chains were shared by two or more donors. A nearest-neighbor algorithm error-corrected the raw reads and collapsed the reads into unique sequences, merging closely related sequences to remove PCR and sequencing errors. V, D and J gene segments were assigned by aligning CDR3 sequences to IMGT reference sequences. For a sequence to be retained, a match of at least six nucleotides to both a V gene segment and a J gene segment was required. Rearrangements were classified as productive when the CDR3 lacked stop codons and remained in frame with V and J, and all other rearrangements were classified as non-productive. Following IMGT convention, CDR3 was defined as the stretch from the second conserved V-encoded cysteine up to the conserved J-encoded phenylalanine. Sequences without an unambiguous match to a single V gene segment were excluded from the earlier analysis of a few hundred of the donors. An earlier analysis of several hundred of the donors classified V segments as functional when productive rearrangements were above 56.7% and as segregating when the standard deviation between donors was above 5%. A statistical classification framework was built to diagnose cytomegalovirus status from the catalog of TCR beta chain sequences. V and J gene assignment, in a later analysis, came from comparing TCR nucleotide sequences with IMGT/GENE-DB human TR gene sequences. In a later analysis, CDR3 sequences and most-parsimonious VDJ recombination scenarios were assigned using the TCRdist pipeline. In a later analysis, each TCR beta chain was defined by its CDR3 amino acid sequence together with its V-gene family, and reads lacking a unique V-gene family were excluded. To address suspected cross-contamination and a sequencing artifact, a later analysis removed approximately 590 highly shared, low-generation-probability nucleotide sequences. A later analysis calculated a clonal expansion index for each public chain from normalized within-repertoire ranks of inferred template counts. A later analysis computed generation probabilities with a VDJ recombination model fitted to out-of-frame rearrangements, and checked the results against IGoR. In a later analysis, TCR-TCR, TCR-HLA and TCR-CMV co-occurrence was scored with hypergeometric tests, and a repertoire-size bias correction was applied to TCR pairs. False discovery rates were estimated in a later analysis by permuting HLA or CMV assignments 20 times. In a later analysis, co-occurring TCRs were grouped using DBSCAN, and TCRdist sequence similarity was added for clustering within HLA-allele-positive subsets. Co-occurrence clustering excluded repertoires with fewer than 30,000 or more than 120,000 public chains, plus five with anomalous nucleotide sharing. As stored in TCRdb, this immuneACCESS dataset retains in-frame rearrangements with V and J assigned. A fraction of the clones does not appear; measured against another copy, unresolved V genes explain less than half of the discrepancy, and the remainder lacks a known reason. V and J calls and clone size are copied from that table; D and trimming were computed from the DNA. This sample lists some 240,000 clones; about nine tenths were detected once. The ten largest clones capture about 1.7% of the sample.

Sequencing used PBMCs. The clonotype was recovered from a girl aged 2-9 years in good health and CMV-seronegative. The chain is encoded by TRBV19 joined to TRBJ1-3; a stretch of 9 junction bases matches TRBD1. The sequenced DNA is TGTGCCAGTAGTAATGCGGGACAGGGAAAAAACACCATATATTTT. The resulting protein is CASSNAGQGKNTIYF. With the portions outside the CDR3 filled from the reference TRBV19 and TRBJ1-3 genes, the complete variable region becomes DGGITQSPKYLFRKEGQNVTLSCEQNLNHDAMYWYRQDPGQGLRLIYYSQIVNDFQKGDIAEGYSVSREKKESFPLTVTSAQKNPTAFYLCASSNAGQGKNTIYFGEGSWLTVV.